The TCR beta chain under discussion was sequenced for a study of control samples from healthy donors and cancer patients. Here immunoSEQ multiplex PCR was the method, and the copy in TCRdb shows in-frame clones only, minus some. The table lists approximately 98,000 clones, about 80% of them singletons, with roughly 6.5% in the top ten. CDR1 and CDR2 (germline): SGDLS, YYNGEE. Trimming stripped 7 bases from V and 4 bases from J, with 8 bases between. The CDR3 is 11 residues long. The TCR sequence derives from a man younger than 35 in good health. The V gene is TRBV9, the J gene TRBJ1-1; D possibly corresponds to TRBD1 (5 bases). Sequencing was performed on blood. Here the CDR3 reads CASGGPTEAFF. The DNA of the CDR3 is TGTGCCAGCGGGGGACCCACTGAAGCTTTCTTT.